These 25 T cell receptor beta chains share one sample of origin, sequenced in a study of blood T cell repertoires in COVID-19 (dated by TCRdb to 2020 to 2022). The library was obtained by the immunoSEQ multiplex PCR assay. TCRdb took over this immuneACCESS table, retaining in-frame rearrangements with V and J assigned. Such tables are incomplete; in checked studies, under half of the missing clones stem from an unresolved V gene, and the remainder is unexplained. This sample comprises around 40,000 clones, 85% to 90% of them detected only once. In total, the top ten clones hold 7% to 9.5% of the sample. The material sequenced was peripheral blood. The receptor set was obtained from a man aged 25-45 years with active or convalescent COVID-19.

The rearrangement links TRBV5-6 to TRBJ1-2, with 11 bases identical to TRBD1. CDR1 is SGHDT, CDR2 YYEEEE, per germline. Germline trimming cut 0 bases from V and 5 bases from J; bases unmatched to any gene: 3. The CDR3 loop spans 15 amino acids. The CDR3, as DNA: TGTGCCAGCAGCTTGGGAGGACAGGGGGCATATGGCTACACCTTC. Translated: CASSLGGQGAYGYTF.

This sequence joins TRBV12-3 or TRBV12-4 and TRBJ1-1; 7 positions match TRBD1. This CDR3 is built from 13 residues. The junction had 4 bases not matched to a gene; V was cut back by 9 bases and J by 0 bases. The CDR3 here is CASLGQLNTEAFF. Here the CDR3 DNA reads TGTGCCAGTTTGGGACAGCTGAACACTGAAGCTTTCTTT.

CDR3 residues: CSTKEGFGYTF. As DNA, the CDR3 is TGCAGCACAAAGGAGGGTTTTGGCTACACCTTC. The chain is built from TRBV20-1 and TRBJ1-2; D uncertain. Germline V gene lookup returns CDR1 DFQATT and CDR2 SNEGSKA (reference sequence). The CDR3 has 11 amino acids.

The V and J genes are TRBV7-8 and TRBJ2-7, with TRBD2 matching over 7 bases. The germline CDR1 and CDR2 sequences are SGHVS and FQNEAQ. V shed 1 base and J 0 bases; nucleotides not matched to a gene: 9. This CDR3 region has 17 residues. The CDR3 spells CASSLGFPREGSYEQYF. The DNA of the CDR3 is TGTGCCAGCAGCTTAGGCTTCCCCAGGGAGGGCTCCTACGAGCAGTACTTC.

This clone was observed a single time. The V call is TRBV19, the J call TRBJ1-4; possible D gene TRBD1, 5 bases. The length of the CDR3 is 15 residues. V lost 4 bases and J lost 7, with 16 bases in between. The V gene's germline CDR1 is LNHDA and CDR2 SQIVND (reference sequence). The CDR3 DNA is TGTGCCAGTAGTAACGCTCAGGGATTGGCTGAAAAACTGTTTTTT. It is translated as CASSNAQGLAEKLFF. The full variable domain, in which reference TRBV19 and TRBJ1-4 provide the parts outside the CDR3, is DGGITQSPKYLFRKEGQNVTLSCEQNLNHDAMYWYRQDPGQGLRLIYYSQIVNDFQKGDIAEGYSVSREKKESFPLTVTSAQKNPTAFYLCASSNAQGLAEKLFFGSGTQLSVL.

This chain uses TRBV7-9 with TRBJ1-1; D ambiguous. CDR1 SEHNR and CDR2 FQNEAQ come from the germline V gene (reference sequence). The V gene lost 2 bases and the J gene lost 8 bases, with 12 bases spanning the gap. The CDR3 has 13 amino acids. The DNA of the CDR3 is TGTGCCAGCAGCTTATTGGAGGGCAGCGAAGCTTTCTTT. This encodes CASSLLEGSEAFF.

The chain recombines TRBV4-1 with TRBJ2-7; D is unclear. This CDR3 is 15 amino acids long. In germline, CDR1 is MGHRA, CDR2 YSYEKL. The ends were cut back, 0 bases at V and 3 bases at J, with 12 bases in the middle. The CDR3 DNA sequence: TGCGCCAGCAGCCAAGATACTACCGGGTACTACGAGCAGTACTTC. This gives the protein CASSQDTTGYYEQYF.

This chain joins TRBV19 and TRBJ1-5, with TRBD1 identical over 10 bases. CDR1 is LNHDA, CDR2 SQIVND, per germline (reference sequence). The ends lost 8 bases at V and 2 bases at J; junction bases unmatched: 9. The CDR3 runs to 16 residues. DNA of the CDR3: TGTGCCAGTCGGGACAGGGGTTCGGGGGGCAATCAGCCCCAGCATTTT. This translates into CASRDRGSGGNQPQHF. Complete variable domain (other parts from reference TRBV19 and TRBJ1-5): DGGITQSPKYLFRKEGQNVTLSCEQNLNHDAMYWYRQDPGQGLRLIYYSQIVNDFQKGDIAEGYSVSREKKESFPLTVTSAQKNPTAFYLCASRDRGSGGNQPQHFGDGTRLSIL.

This chain joins TRBV5-6 and TRBJ1-1; a weak D match, TRBD1 (6 bases). Per the germline V gene, CDR1 is SGHDT and CDR2 is YYEEEE. This CDR3 has 13 residues. V was cut by 3 bases and J by 1 base, with 7 bases left in between. CDR3 loop: CASSWGQNTEAFF. CDR3 DNA sequence: TGTGCCAGCAGCTGGGGACAGAACACTGAAGCTTTCTTT.

CDR3 sequence: CASSLIRYEQYV. CDR3 bases: TGTGCCAGCAGTCTGATTCGGTACGAGCAGTACGTC. This chain uses TRBV2 with TRBJ2-7; D uncertain. V lost 5 bases, J lost 4 bases, and 9 bases lay in between. CDR3 length equals 12 residues. Germline CDR1 is SNHLY and CDR2 is FYNNEI.

V gene TRBV19 combines with J gene TRBJ2-3; 9 positions agree with TRBD2. The trim removed 4 bases at V and 6 bases at J, leaving 2 bases unmatched. CDR1 and CDR2 from the germline V gene are LNHDA and SQIVND (reference sequence). The CDR3 covers 13 residues. As DNA, the CDR3 is TGTGCCAGTAGTAGTACTAGCGGGGATACGCAGTATTTT. Translated: CASSSTSGDTQYF.

In this sample, this clone turned up a few times. The gene calls are TRBV5-7 and TRBJ1-1; 8 nucleotides agree with TRBD1. TRBV5-7 is an open reading frame, and its role is uncertain. This CDR3 is built from 17 residues. V shed 2 bases, J shed 1 base, and the junction held 10 bases outside the gene matches. For the CDR3, the DNA is TGTGCCAGCAGCTTCGACTTTCCCGACAGGGGGAACACTGAAGCTTTCTTT. This encodes CASSFDFPDRGNTEAFF.

The rearrangement joins TRBV11-3 to TRBJ1-2; TRBD1 is a possible D gene (5 bases). V lost 5 bases and J 6 bases, leaving 13 bases between the germline ends. The CDR3 runs 13 residues. Looked up from germline, CDR1 is SGHNT and CDR2 is YENEEA. CDR3 amino acids: CASSPDSDHGYTF. Here the CDR3 DNA reads TGTGCCAGCAGCCCCGACAGTGACCATGGCTACACCTTC.

In nucleotides, the CDR3 is TGTGCCAGCAGCCATTACAGGGGTGAAGCTTTCTTT. Amino acid sequence: CASSHYRGEAFF. This chain links TRBV11-2 with TRBJ1-1, with 7 bases matching TRBD1. Germline loops: CDR1 SGHAT, CDR2 FQNNGV. The V and J ends lost 5 bases and 7 bases, in that order; junction bases with no gene match: 4. The CDR3 totals 12 residues.

The chain carries TRBV2 and TRBJ1-5, with TRBD1 matching over 7 bases. V dropped 7 bases and J dropped 7; count of bases not matched to a gene: 10. CDR3 length: 14 amino acids. CDR1 is SNHLY and CDR2 is FYNNEI in the germline V gene. The CDR3 is CASNIQGWNQPQHF. The CDR3 DNA reads as TGTGCCAGCAATATACAGGGGTGGAACCAGCCCCAGCATTTT.

The chain couples TRBV28 to TRBJ1-1; TRBD1 aligns across 9 bases. This CDR3 has 15 amino acids. From germline, CDR1 is MDHEN and CDR2 SYDVKM. V gave up 7 bases and J gave up 4 bases; unmatched junction bases: 10. CDR3 region: CASNSDRGWGTEAFF. The CDR3 DNA sequence: TGTGCCAGCAACTCGGACAGGGGATGGGGCACTGAAGCTTTCTTT.

V is TRBV4-1 and J is TRBJ2-5; TRBD1 matches at 9 bases. Germline assignment: CDR1 MGHRA and CDR2 YSYEKL. This CDR3 is built from 15 residues. The V and J ends lost 0 bases and 4 bases, in that order; junction bases with no gene match: 3. The CDR3 DNA sequence: TGCGCCAGCAGCCAAGACGGGGACAGGGCAGAGACCCAGTACTTC. Encoded protein: CASSQDGDRAETQYF.

This chain uses TRBV2 with TRBJ2-1; D is possibly TRBD1 (6 bases). The germline V gene encodes CDR1 SNHLY and CDR2 FYNNEI. Trimming removed 0 bases from V and 2 bases from J, with 11 bases in between. The CDR3 sequence is 16 residues long. As DNA, the CDR3 is TGTGCCAGCAGTGAAGCACTCAGGGGCCCCTACAATGAGCAGTTCTTC. Protein sequence: CASSEALRGPYNEQFF.

This rearrangement joins TRBV6-6 to TRBJ1-5, with D unclear. V was pared by 2 bases and J by 9 bases, with 11 bases between. CDR3 length equals 13 residues. The V gene's germline CDR1 is MNHNY and CDR2 SVGAGI (reference sequence). Written as DNA, the CDR3 is TGTGCCAGCAGTTACGGAGTGGAGATGCCCCAGCATTTT. Its protein product is CASSYGVEMPQHF.

The CDR3 region is CASSYFRLGGYTF. In DNA, the CDR3 is TGTGCCAGCAGTTACTTCAGGCTTGGGGGCTACACCTTC. The chain recombines TRBV6-5 with TRBJ1-2; D is uncertain. CDR3 length equals 13 residues. CDR1 and CDR2 from the germline V gene are MNHEY and SVGAGI. Trimming cost V 1 base and J 8 bases, with 11 bases left between them.

The chain links TRBV5-1 to TRBJ1-6; D gene ambiguous. V dropped 0 bases and J dropped 0 bases, with 4 bases sitting between them. The V gene's germline CDR1 is SGHRS and CDR2 YFSETQ. The CDR3 covers 15 residues. DNA for the CDR3: TGCGCCAGCAGCTTGGGAGGCTCCTATAATTCACCCCTCCACTTT. It translates to CASSLGGSYNSPLHF.

The J gene is TRBJ2-3, the V gene TRBV7-2; 7 nucleotides match TRBD1. The CDR3 has 17 residues. The germline CDR1 and CDR2 sequences are SGHTA and FQGNSA. The junction had 10 bases not matched to a gene; V was cut back by 0 bases and J by 4 bases. This CDR3 reads CASSLAGKGGAADTQYF. In DNA form, the CDR3 reads TGTGCCAGCAGCTTAGCGGGCAAAGGGGGCGCGGCAGATACGCAGTATTTT.

This clone was found once. In DNA form, the CDR3 reads TGTGCCAGCATGGACAGGGTTCTCAATGAGCAGTTCTTC. Translating it yields CASMDRVLNEQFF. The V gene is TRBV3-1 (or the pseudogene TRBV3-2), the J gene TRBJ2-1, with 8 positions matching TRBD1. Germline V lookup: CDR1 LGHDT, CDR2 YNNKEL (reference sequence). The CDR3 sequence is 13 residues long. J gave up 6 bases and V 7 bases, and 5 bases lay outside the gene matches.

The rearrangement links TRBV12-3 or TRBV12-4 to TRBJ2-2; D is undetermined. Trimming removed 3 bases from V and 2 bases from J, with 4 bases in between. The CDR3 runs 13 residues. The CDR3 coding sequence is TGTGCCAGCAGTTTGAGAAACACCGGGGAGCTGTTTTTT. Translation gives CASSLRNTGELFF.

The rearrangement joins TRBV3-1 (or the pseudogene TRBV3-2) to TRBJ2-1; the D is unclear. This CDR3 contains 14 residues. CDR1 and CDR2 from the germline V gene are LGHDT and YNNKEL (reference sequence). Trimming pared 0 bases from V and 6 bases from J, leaving 9 bases between. CDR3 nucleotides: TGTGCCAGCAGCCAAGAGTTGCGAAGCAATGAGCAGTTCTTC. It translates to CASSQELRSNEQFF.